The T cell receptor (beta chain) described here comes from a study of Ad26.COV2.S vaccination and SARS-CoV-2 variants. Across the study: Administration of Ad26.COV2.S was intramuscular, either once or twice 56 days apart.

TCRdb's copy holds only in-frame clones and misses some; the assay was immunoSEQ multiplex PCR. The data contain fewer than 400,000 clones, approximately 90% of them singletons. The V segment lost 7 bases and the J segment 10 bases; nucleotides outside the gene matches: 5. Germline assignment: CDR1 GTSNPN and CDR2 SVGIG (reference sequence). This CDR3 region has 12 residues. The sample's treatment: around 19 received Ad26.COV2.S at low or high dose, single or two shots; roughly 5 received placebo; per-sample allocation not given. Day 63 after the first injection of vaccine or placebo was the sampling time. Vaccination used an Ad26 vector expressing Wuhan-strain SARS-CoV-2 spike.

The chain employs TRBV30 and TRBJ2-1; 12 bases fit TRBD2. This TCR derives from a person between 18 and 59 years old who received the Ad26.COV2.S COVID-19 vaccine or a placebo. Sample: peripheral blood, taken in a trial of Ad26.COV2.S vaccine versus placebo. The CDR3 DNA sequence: TGTGCCTTACTAGCGGGAGGAGGGGAGCAGTTCTTC. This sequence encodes CALLAGGGEQFF.